This entry lists 27 T cell receptor beta chains sequenced from one sample in a study of early T cells in non-severe SARS-CoV-2 infection. TCRdb itself ran the 5' RACE reads through MiXCR, one entry per CDR3 protein. The sample contains 84,000 or so distinct CDR3 sequences, roughly 13% of which appear only once. The sequenced sample was whole blood. The receptors were gathered from an adult who was a healthcare worker with PCR-confirmed SARS-CoV-2 infection or an uninfected control (not recorded which).

This chain links TRBV10-3 with TRBJ2-7; 7 bases are a match to TRBD1. The V segment lost 4 bases and the J segment 2 bases; nucleotides outside the gene matches: 2. Germline CDR1 and CDR2: ENHRY and SYGVKD. The CDR3 length is 13 residues. The CDR3 bases are TGTGCCATCAGTGGGACAGGTACCTACGAGCAGTACTTC. Translated, it gives CAISGTGTYEQYF.

This clonotype has more than one count but fewer than ten. The chain links TRBV4-1 to TRBJ1-2; unclear D gene. V lost 4 bases and J 8 bases, leaving 14 bases between the germline ends. The CDR3 runs to 13 residues. The germline V gene has CDR1 MGHRA and CDR2 YSYEKL. CDR3 nucleotide sequence: TGCGCCAGCAGCCCAGGACTCCGGGAGGGCTACACCTTC. Protein: CASSPGLREGYTF.

This clonotype came up many times. The chain employs TRBV12-3 or TRBV12-4 and TRBJ1-1; D uncertain. This CDR3 has 13 residues. With 1 base removed from V and 0 bases from J, the gap between germline ends came to 3 bases. The CDR3, as DNA: TGTGCCAGCAGTTTAGGGATGAACACTGAAGCTTTCTTT. Translated: CASSLGMNTEAFF.

The chain carries TRBV28 and TRBJ1-2; 9 bases line up with TRBD1. Germline V CDR1 and CDR2: MDHEN, SYDVKM. Trimming cost V 10 bases and J 7 bases; bases outside gene matches: 13. The CDR3 spans 14 residues. CDR3 region: CATKTGGLVGGYTF. CDR3 nucleotides: TGTGCCACAAAGACAGGGGGTCTGGTAGGTGGCTACACCTTC.

The V gene is TRBV6-5, the J gene TRBJ1-1; D is perhaps TRBD1 (6 bases). Germline lookup yields CDR1 MNHEY and CDR2 SVGAGI. The V end was cut by 0 bases, the J end by 1 base, with 12 bases between. The CDR3 loop spans 16 amino acids. CDR3 in amino acids: CASSYSYRVRNTEAFF. CDR3 sequence (DNA): TGTGCCAGCAGTTACTCCTACAGGGTAAGGAACACTGAAGCTTTCTTT.

This clonotype occurred a few times. The gene calls are TRBV2 and TRBJ1-2; tentatively, D is TRBD1 (6 bases). The CDR3 totals 14 residues. Germline lookup yields CDR1 SNHLY and CDR2 FYNNEI. Trimming pared 3 bases from V and 4 bases from J, leaving 12 bases between. This CDR3 reads CASSDRGFGYGYTF. The CDR3 region has the DNA TGTGCCAGCAGTGACAGGGGTTTTGGCTATGGCTACACCTTC.

The chain combines TRBV19 with TRBJ2-5, with 8 bases lining up with TRBD1. The V gene end was trimmed by 7 bases and the J gene end by 1 base; junction bases not matched to a gene: 5. The CDR3 runs 14 residues. CDR1 is LNHDA, CDR2 SQIVND, per germline (reference sequence). The CDR3 is CASTGGDPQETQYF. DNA of the CDR3: TGTGCCAGTACAGGGGGCGATCCCCAAGAGACCCAGTACTTC.

The chain recombines TRBV29-1 with TRBJ2-7, with D unclear. The CDR3 covers 13 residues. The germline V and J ends were trimmed by 6 bases and 1 base, with 13 bases remaining between them. Looked up from germline, CDR1 is SQVTM and CDR2 is ANQGSEA. The CDR3 protein is CSVVPGGSYEQYF. The CDR3 DNA sequence: TGCAGCGTAGTACCCGGTGGATCCTACGAGCAGTACTTC.

This clonotype was seen at least ten times. The chain has TRBV11-2 and TRBJ2-7; D may match TRBD1 or TRBD2 (5 bases each). V was shortened by 5 bases and J by 2 bases, with 13 bases between the two germline ends. Germline assignment: CDR1 SGHAT and CDR2 FQNNGV. CDR3 size: 14 residues. CDR3 nucleotides: TGTGCCAGCAGCGCCCGAGGGGTGGCCTACGAGCAGTACTTC. Protein product: CASSARGVAYEQYF.

This clonotype has only a few counts. This chain connects TRBV9 to TRBJ2-2; 8 nucleotides line up with TRBD1. Trimming removed 0 bases from V and 1 base from J; junction bases left unmatched: 8. Germline V CDR1 and CDR2: SGDLS, YYNGEE. CDR3 size: 18 residues. The CDR3 DNA sequence: TGTGCCAGCAGCGTAGCGGGTGGCGGGACAGGGAACACCGGGGAGCTGTTTTTT. This gives the protein CASSVAGGGTGNTGELFF.

V is TRBV15 and J is TRBJ1-4; perhaps TRBD1 as D (5 bases). Germline V gene lookup returns CDR1 LNHNV and CDR2 YYDKDF (reference sequence). V shed 2 bases and J shed 5 bases, with 12 bases lying between them. There are 15 residues in the CDR3. CDR3 amino acids: CATSRRRQPNEKLFF. The CDR3 DNA sequence: TGTGCCACCAGCAGACGCCGACAGCCCAATGAAAAACTGTTTTTT.

This clonotype was observed a few times. For the CDR3, the DNA is TGTGCCAGCAGAACCGGGACTGTTGAGCAGTTCTTC. It translates to CASRTGTVEQFF. V and J are TRBV2 and TRBJ2-1; a weak D match, TRBD2 (6 bases). With 6 bases removed from V and 9 bases from J, the gap between germline ends came to 12 bases. The CDR3 is made up of 12 amino acids. The germline gives CDR1 SNHLY, CDR2 FYNNEI.

V and J are TRBV20-1 and TRBJ2-7; tentatively, D is TRBD1 or TRBD2 (5 bases each). V was shortened by 0 bases and J by 3 bases, with 15 bases between the two germline ends. CDR1 is DFQATT, CDR2 SNEGSKA, per germline (reference sequence). The CDR3 contains 15 residues. CDR3 coding DNA: TGCAGTGCTAGAGATGCTGGGGGTTCAAGCTACGAGCAGTACTTC. This codes for CSARDAGGSSYEQYF.

CDR3 sequence reads: CASSVVGGGATDTQYF. DNA for the CDR3: TGTGCCAGCAGCGTAGTGGGCGGGGGGGCCACAGATACGCAGTATTTT. The chain is built from TRBV9 and TRBJ2-3, with TRBD2 matching 9 bases. Germline V gene data show CDR1 as SGDLS and CDR2 as YYNGEE. CDR3 length: 16 residues. Germline trimming cut 0 bases from V and 2 bases from J; bases unmatched to any gene: 4.

V is TRBV15 and J is TRBJ2-7; 7 nucleotides agree with TRBD1. The CDR3 length is 15 residues. Trimming at V came to 3 bases and at J to 4 bases, leaving 9 bases not matched to a gene. Germline assignment: CDR1 LNHNV and CDR2 YYDKDF (reference sequence). CDR3 nucleotides: TGTGCCACCAGCAGGACGACAGGGAATAGTTACGAGCAGTACTTC. It translates to CATSRTTGNSYEQYF.

The V and J genes are TRBV7-9 and TRBJ2-3; the D gene is possibly TRBD1 (6 bases). Germline CDR1 and CDR2: SEHNR and FQNEAQ (reference sequence). This CDR3 region has 14 residues. Trimming removed 1 base from V and 8 bases from J, with 13 bases in between. The DNA of the CDR3 is TGTGCCAGCAGCTTAGAGGTACAGGGTTCTACGCAGTATTTT. Its protein is CASSLEVQGSTQYF.

This chain links TRBV15 with TRBJ1-1; D gene unclear. CDR3 length: 16 amino acids. The germline V and J ends were trimmed by 0 bases and 1 base, with 12 bases remaining between them. Germline V CDR1 and CDR2: LNHNV, YYDKDF (reference sequence). CDR3 DNA: TGTGCCACCAGCAGAGACGGTGGTGCAGAGAACACTGAAGCTTTCTTT. Translating gives CATSRDGGAENTEAFF.

This clonotype has a count of ten or more. This sequence joins TRBV28 and TRBJ2-7; a weak D match, TRBD1 (5 bases). Germline CDR1 reads MDHEN; CDR2 reads SYDVKM. The V and J ends lost 7 bases and 2 bases respectively, with 12 bases between them. The CDR3 extends over 13 amino acids. CDR3 loop: CASNQGIPYEQYF. In nucleotides, the CDR3 is TGTGCCAGCAACCAGGGTATTCCCTACGAGCAGTACTTC.

In its sample, this clonotype was seen a few times. J is TRBJ1-2 and V is TRBV12-3 or TRBV12-4, with D unresolved. With 2 bases removed from V and 7 bases from J, the gap between germline ends came to 11 bases. The CDR3 covers 13 residues. The CDR3 DNA follows: TGTGCCAGCAGTTTAAAAGGGCAACGTGGCTACACCTTC. This encodes CASSLKGQRGYTF.

The genes are TRBV6-5 and TRBJ1-1; no definite D call. The V gene lost 5 bases and the J gene lost 3 bases, with 25 bases spanning the gap. CDR3 length equals 18 residues. The germline CDR1 and CDR2 sequences are MNHEY and SVGAGI. CDR3 in amino acids: CASSHSMRAGWTDTEAFF. CDR3 coding DNA: TGTGCCAGCAGTCACAGTATGAGGGCGGGCTGGACGGACACTGAAGCTTTCTTT.

This clonotype came up a few times. The genes are TRBV11-2 and TRBJ2-2, with 9 nucleotides matching TRBD2. There are 16 residues in the CDR3. Germline lookup yields CDR1 SGHAT and CDR2 FQNNGV. With V trimmed by 2 bases and J by 5 bases, 6 bases remained unmatched. The CDR3, as DNA: TGTGCCAGCAGCTTAACCCTCAGCGGGGGGACCGGGGAGCTGTTTTTT. This encodes CASSLTLSGGTGELFF.

The chain joins TRBV5-5 to TRBJ1-4; possibly TRBD1 for D (6 bases). There are 15 residues in the CDR3. The germline V and J ends were trimmed by 2 bases and 4 bases, with 12 bases remaining between them. Germline V CDR1 and CDR2: SGHKS, YYEKEE (reference sequence). As DNA, the CDR3 is TGTGCCAGCAGCTTTTCAGGGGACCGTAATGAAAAACTGTTTTTT. Translating it yields CASSFSGDRNEKLFF.

Regarding this clonotype: The junction and the germline gene differ at one end; a read error may be behind it. The chain employs TRBV27 and TRBJ2-3; 7 positions agree with TRBD1. CDR1 MNHEY and CDR2 SMNVEV come from the germline V gene (reference sequence). The CDR3 is 14 residues long. In DNA form, the CDR3 reads TGTGCCAGCAGAGTACAGGGGAGCACATATACGCAGTATTTT. Its translation: CASRVQGSTYTQYF.

The V call is TRBV28, the J call TRBJ2-1; TRBD2 might be the D (7 bases). Germline V gene sequence: CDR1 MDHEN, CDR2 SYDVKM. This CDR3 has 18 residues. V was pared by 2 bases and J by 4 bases, with 21 bases between. The CDR3 spells CASSLQAGARIWYNEQFF. The CDR3 DNA reads as TGTGCCAGCAGTTTACAGGCGGGGGCCAGGATCTGGTACAATGAGCAGTTCTTC.

This chain connects TRBV11-2 to TRBJ2-7; 8 nucleotides match TRBD2. Germline V lookup: CDR1 SGHAT, CDR2 FQNNGV. V was pared by 1 base and J by 2 bases, with 13 bases of the junction left unmatched. The CDR3 has 18 residues. This chain's CDR3 is CASSLGGGPSRRTYEQYF. DNA for the CDR3: TGTGCCAGCAGCTTAGGCGGGGGGCCATCGAGACGTACCTACGAGCAGTACTTC.

Written as DNA, the CDR3 is TGTGCCAGCAGCTCATTTATCGGGACAGGGGGCCGATATTTT. Translating gives CASSSFIGTGGRYF. V gene TRBV11-2 combines with J gene TRBJ2-3; 12 nucleotides line up with TRBD1. Germline V CDR1 and CDR2: SGHAT, FQNNGV. V shed 4 bases, J shed 15 bases, and the junction held 11 bases outside the gene matches. The CDR3 extends over 14 amino acids.

The chain recombines TRBV20-1 with TRBJ1-2, with D hard to call. The germline CDR1 and CDR2 sequences are DFQATT and SNEGSKA (reference sequence). There are 12 residues in the CDR3. V was cut by 3 bases and J by 4 bases, with 9 bases left in between. In DNA form, the CDR3 reads TGCAGTGCTAGCTACTCTGGCTATGGCTACACCTTC. Residues: CSASYSGYGYTF.